The entry below describes one T cell receptor (beta chain). Its antigen remains unidentified. Just one base apart from a much larger clone, this may be a read error. The authors made TCR beta libraries by quantitative 5'-RACE with molecular barcodes. TCRdb called the 5' RACE reads again in MiXCR, with one record for every CDR3 protein. The table has around 180,000 distinct CDR3 sequences, over 10% seen once; the top ten hold approximately 11%. This specimen belongs to a study of CD8 T cells in ankylosing spondylitis. The length of the CDR3 is 15 residues. V trimming: 8 bases; J trimming: 1 base; junction bases outside the gene matches: 12. Per germline, CDR1 SQVTM and CDR2 ANQGSEA. Study results and limitations: According to the report, clones linked to the disease were significantly enriched in matched synovial fluid samples taken from ankylosing spondylitis patients. Relatively scarce in peripheral blood, disease-linked clones were CD8+.

The source of this sequence is a female donor with ankylosing spondylitis or in good health (not recorded which). The chain is built from TRBV29-1 and TRBJ2-3; 7 nucleotides align to TRBD2. Sequencing input: blood, either unsorted or a sorted T cell fraction (not recorded which). CDR3 amino acids: CSFYLREVGTDTQYF. In DNA, the CDR3 is TGCAGCTTCTATCTTCGGGAGGTAGGCACAGATACGCAGTATTTT.